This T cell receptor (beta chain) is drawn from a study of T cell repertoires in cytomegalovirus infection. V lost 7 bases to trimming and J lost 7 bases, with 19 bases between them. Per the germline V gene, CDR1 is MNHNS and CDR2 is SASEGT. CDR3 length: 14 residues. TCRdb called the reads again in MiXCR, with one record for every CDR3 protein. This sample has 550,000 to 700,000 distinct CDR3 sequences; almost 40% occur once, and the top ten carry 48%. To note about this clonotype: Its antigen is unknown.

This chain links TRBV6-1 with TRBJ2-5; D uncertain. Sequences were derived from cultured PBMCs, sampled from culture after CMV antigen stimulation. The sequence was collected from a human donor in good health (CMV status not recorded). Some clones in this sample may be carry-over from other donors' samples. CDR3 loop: CASKEQHTTGTQYF. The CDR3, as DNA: TGTGCCAGCAAGGAGCAGCATACGACGGGGACCCAGTACTTC.